What follows are 5 T cell receptor beta chains derived from one specimen sequenced in a study of neurological immune-mediated disorders. Each CDR3 protein is one row after TCRdb ran MiXCR on the 5' RACE reads. The repertoire holds 100,000 or so distinct CDR3 sequences, with 3.5% to 4% as singletons. The sequencing input was PBMCs. These receptors originate from a woman under 30 with multiple sclerosis.

At least ten counts were recorded for this clonotype. V is TRBV6-5 and J is TRBJ1-1; D not certain. V shed 7 bases and J shed 1 base, with 10 bases lying between them. Germline values: CDR1 MNHEY, CDR2 SVGAGI. This CDR3 is built from 13 residues. The CDR3 DNA sequence: TGTGCCAGCATGGTTCCGGAGAACACTGAAGCTTTCTTT. Protein product: CASMVPENTEAFF.

This clonotype was observed many times. The chain uses TRBV7-8 and TRBJ1-4; TRBD1 is a possible D gene (6 bases). Trimming removed 5 bases from V and 6 bases from J, with 31 bases in between. The CDR3 runs to 20 residues. From germline, CDR1 is SGHVS and CDR2 FQNEAQ. In nucleotides, the CDR3 is TGTGCCAGCAGCCCGCCCGCTGCGGTTAGTTCGGGGGCAGACGATGAAAAACTGTTTTTT. Protein sequence: CASSPPAAVSSGADDEKLFF.

In this sample, this clonotype turned up many times. The rearrangement links TRBV7-9 to TRBJ2-5; 11 nucleotides line up with TRBD2. The germline V gene encodes CDR1 SEHNR and CDR2 FQNEAQ (reference sequence). CDR3 size: 17 residues. With V trimmed by 5 bases and J by 0 bases, 8 bases remained unmatched. Here the CDR3 DNA reads TGTGCCAGCAGCCCTAGGTGGGGACTAGCGGACCAAGAGACCCAGTACTTC. Translated, it gives CASSPRWGLADQETQYF.

This clonotype was observed many times. The J gene is TRBJ2-5, the V gene TRBV6-6; 8 nucleotides align to TRBD1. In germline, CDR1 is MNHNY, CDR2 SVGAGI (reference sequence). The trim removed 5 bases at V and 2 bases at J, leaving 10 bases unmatched. CDR3 length: 16 amino acids. CDR3 DNA: TGTGCCAGCAGTCTTTCAGGGGGCGTTGGGCAAGAGACCCAGTACTTC. It specifies CASSLSGGVGQETQYF.

This clonotype showed up many times. This chain links TRBV19 with TRBJ2-2, with D unresolved. Germline V lookup: CDR1 LNHDA, CDR2 SQIVND (reference sequence). V lost 3 bases, J lost 0 bases, and 14 bases lay in between. This CDR3 is 17 amino acids long. CDR3 residues: CASSIGPLRANTGELFF. CDR3 in DNA: TGTGCCAGTAGTATCGGCCCTTTGCGCGCGAACACCGGGGAGCTGTTTTTT.